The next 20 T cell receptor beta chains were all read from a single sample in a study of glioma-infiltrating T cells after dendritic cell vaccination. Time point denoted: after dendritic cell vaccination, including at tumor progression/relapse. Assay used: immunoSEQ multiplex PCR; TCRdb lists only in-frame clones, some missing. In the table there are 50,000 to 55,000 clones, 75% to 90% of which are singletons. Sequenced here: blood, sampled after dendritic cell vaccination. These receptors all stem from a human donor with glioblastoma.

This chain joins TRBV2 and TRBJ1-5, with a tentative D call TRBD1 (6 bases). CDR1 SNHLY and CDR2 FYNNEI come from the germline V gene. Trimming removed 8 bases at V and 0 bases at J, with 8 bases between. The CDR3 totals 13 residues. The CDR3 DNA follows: TGTGCCAGCCGACAGGATAGCAATCAGCCCCAGCATTTT. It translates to CASRQDSNQPQHF.

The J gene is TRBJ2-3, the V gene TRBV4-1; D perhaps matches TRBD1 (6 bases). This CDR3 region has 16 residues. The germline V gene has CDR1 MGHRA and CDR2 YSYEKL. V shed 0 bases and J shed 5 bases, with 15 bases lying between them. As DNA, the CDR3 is TGCGCCAGCAGCCAAGATCCTACAGGGTTTAAAGATACGCAGTATTTT. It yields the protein CASSQDPTGFKDTQYF.

The CDR3 protein is CASSLARQETQYF. CDR3 bases: TGCGCCAGCAGCTTGGCCAGGCAAGAGACCCAGTACTTC. This rearrangement joins TRBV5-1 to TRBJ2-5; no firm D call. Trimming cost V 0 bases and J 2 bases, with 5 bases left between them. Germline-derived CDR1 and CDR2 are SGHRS and YFSETQ. The CDR3 length is 13 residues.

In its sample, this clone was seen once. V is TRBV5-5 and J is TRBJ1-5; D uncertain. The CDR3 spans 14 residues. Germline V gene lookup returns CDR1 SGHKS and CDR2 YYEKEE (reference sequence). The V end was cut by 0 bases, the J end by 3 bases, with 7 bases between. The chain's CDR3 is CASSLGQNNQPQHF. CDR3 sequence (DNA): TGTGCCAGCAGCTTGGGGCAGAACAATCAGCCCCAGCATTTT.

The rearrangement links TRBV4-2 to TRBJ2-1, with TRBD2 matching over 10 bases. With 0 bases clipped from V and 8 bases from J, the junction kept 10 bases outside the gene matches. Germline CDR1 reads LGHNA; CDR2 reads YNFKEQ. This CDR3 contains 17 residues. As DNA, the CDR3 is TGTGCCAGCAGCCAAGACTCGGACAGCGGGGGGGTCGATGAGCAGTTCTTC. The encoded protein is CASSQDSDSGGVDEQFF.

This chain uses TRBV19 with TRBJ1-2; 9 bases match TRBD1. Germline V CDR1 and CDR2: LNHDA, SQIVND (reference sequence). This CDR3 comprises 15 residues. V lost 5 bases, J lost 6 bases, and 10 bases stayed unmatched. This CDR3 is CASSVFYRGPDGYTF. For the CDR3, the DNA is TGTGCCAGTAGTGTCTTTTACAGGGGGCCGGATGGCTACACCTTC.

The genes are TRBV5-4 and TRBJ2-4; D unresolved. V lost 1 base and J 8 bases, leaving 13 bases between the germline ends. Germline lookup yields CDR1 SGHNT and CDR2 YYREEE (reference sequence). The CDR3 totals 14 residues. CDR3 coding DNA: TGTGCCAGCAGCTTGCACTCCCTAAATGACATTCAGTACTTC. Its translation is CASSLHSLNDIQYF.

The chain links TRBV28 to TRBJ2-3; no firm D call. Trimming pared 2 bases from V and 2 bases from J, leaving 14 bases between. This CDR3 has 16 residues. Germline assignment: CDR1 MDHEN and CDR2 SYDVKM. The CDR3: CASSLGPNEDTDTQYF. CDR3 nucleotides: TGTGCCAGCAGTTTAGGCCCCAATGAGGACACAGATACGCAGTATTTT.

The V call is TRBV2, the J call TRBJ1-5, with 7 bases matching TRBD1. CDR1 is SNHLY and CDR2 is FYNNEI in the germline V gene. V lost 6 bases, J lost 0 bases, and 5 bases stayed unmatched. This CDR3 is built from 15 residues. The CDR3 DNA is TGTGCCAGCAGCCGGGACAGTTATAGCAATCAGCCCCAGCATTTT. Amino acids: CASSRDSYSNQPQHF.

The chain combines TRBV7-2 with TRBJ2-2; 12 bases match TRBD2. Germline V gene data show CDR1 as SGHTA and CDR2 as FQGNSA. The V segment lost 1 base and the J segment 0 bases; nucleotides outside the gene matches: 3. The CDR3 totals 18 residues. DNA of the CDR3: TGTGCCAGCAGCTTAGTTCTAGCGGGAGGGGCGAACACCGGGGAGCTGTTTTTT. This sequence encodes CASSLVLAGGANTGELFF.

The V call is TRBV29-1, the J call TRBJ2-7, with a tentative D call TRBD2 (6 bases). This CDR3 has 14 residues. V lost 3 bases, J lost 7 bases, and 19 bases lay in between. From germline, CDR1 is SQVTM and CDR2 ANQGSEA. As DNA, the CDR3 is TGCAGCGTTGATTCCCTAGCGCCGTCAGGGGAGCAGTACTTC. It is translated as CSVDSLAPSGEQYF.

CDR3 in DNA: TGTGCCAGCAGCTTTTCAGGGGTCCAGGAGCAGTTCTTC. It codes for CASSFSGVQEQFF. The chain employs TRBV27 and TRBJ2-1, with D maybe TRBD1 (6 bases). The V end lost 6 bases, the J end lost 10 bases, and 16 bases lay between the germline ends. The CDR3 is made up of 13 amino acids. Germline assignment: CDR1 MNHEY and CDR2 SMNVEV (reference sequence).

Here the CDR3 DNA reads TGTGCCAGCCGGGACAGCCTCTCCTACGAGCAGTACTTC. Residues: CASRDSLSYEQYF. J is TRBJ2-7 and V is TRBV28; 7 bases are shared with TRBD1. There are 13 residues in the CDR3. Trimming cost V 8 bases and J 0 bases; bases outside gene matches: 4. Germline lookup yields CDR1 MDHEN and CDR2 SYDVKM.

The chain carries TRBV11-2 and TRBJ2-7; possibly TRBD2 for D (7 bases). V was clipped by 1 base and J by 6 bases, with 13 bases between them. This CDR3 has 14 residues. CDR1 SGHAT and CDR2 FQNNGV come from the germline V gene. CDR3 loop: CASSLGGGVGEQYF. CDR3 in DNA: TGTGCCAGCAGCTTAGGAGGGGGGGTGGGCGAGCAGTACTTC. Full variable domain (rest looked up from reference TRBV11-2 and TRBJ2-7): EAGVAQSPRYKIIEKRQSVAFWCNPISGHATLYWYQQILGQGPKLLIQFQNNGVVDDSQLPKDRFSAERLKGVDSTLKIQPAKLEDSAVYLCASSLGGGVGEQYFGPGTRLTVT.

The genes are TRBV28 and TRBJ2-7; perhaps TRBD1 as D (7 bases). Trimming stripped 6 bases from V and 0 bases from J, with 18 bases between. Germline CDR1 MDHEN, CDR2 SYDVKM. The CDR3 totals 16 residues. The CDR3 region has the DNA TGTGCCAGCAGGTCCCAGGGGGGAGTGAACTCCTACGAGCAGTACTTC. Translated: CASRSQGGVNSYEQYF.

The CDR3 DNA is TGTGCCAGCAGTTCTCCAGGGGTAGCGTGGGGAAACACCATATATTTT. Its protein is CASSSPGVAWGNTIYF. This chain connects TRBV28 to TRBJ1-3; D may be TRBD1 (6 bases). The V end was cut by 4 bases, the J end by 4 bases, with 17 bases between. CDR3 length: 16 amino acids. Germline loops: CDR1 MDHEN, CDR2 SYDVKM.

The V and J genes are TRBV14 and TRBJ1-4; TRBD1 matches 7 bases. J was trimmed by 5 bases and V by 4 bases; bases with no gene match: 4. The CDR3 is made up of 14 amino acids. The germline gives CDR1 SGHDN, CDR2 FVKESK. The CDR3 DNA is TGTGCCAGCAGCCCCCGGACAGGCAATGAAAAACTGTTTTTT. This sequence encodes CASSPRTGNEKLFF.

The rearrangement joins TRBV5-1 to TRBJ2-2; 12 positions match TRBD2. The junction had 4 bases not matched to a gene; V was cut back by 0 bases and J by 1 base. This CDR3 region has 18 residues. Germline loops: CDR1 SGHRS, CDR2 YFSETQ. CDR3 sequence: CASSLGPSGRVNTGELFF. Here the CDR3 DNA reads TGCGCCAGCAGCTTGGGTCCTAGCGGGAGGGTGAACACCGGGGAGCTGTTTTTT.

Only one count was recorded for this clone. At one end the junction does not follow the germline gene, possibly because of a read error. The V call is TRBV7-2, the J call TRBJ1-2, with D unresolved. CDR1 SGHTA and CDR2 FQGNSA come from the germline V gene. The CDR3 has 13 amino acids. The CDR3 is CASSLALGPTPLF. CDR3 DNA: TGTGCCAGCAGCTTAGCGCTAGGTCCAACCCCCCTCTTC.

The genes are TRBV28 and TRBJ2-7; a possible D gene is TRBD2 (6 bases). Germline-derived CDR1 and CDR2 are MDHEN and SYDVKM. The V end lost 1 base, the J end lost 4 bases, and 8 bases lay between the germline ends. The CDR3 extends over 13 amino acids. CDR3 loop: CASSLSLAYEQYF. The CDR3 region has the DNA TGTGCCAGCAGTTTATCACTAGCTTACGAGCAGTACTTC.